The text below deals with one T cell receptor (beta chain). V was pared by 8 bases and J by 4 bases, with 10 bases of the junction left unmatched. This CDR3 has 16 residues. Germline V gene sequence: CDR1 MDHEN, CDR2 SYDVKM. Seattle's enrolled individuals joined amid active infection and were then monitored longitudinally. This sample was taken from a study of blood T cell repertoires in COVID-19. For the study at large: Spain, Italy and the United States supplied samples that represented acute and convalescent COVID-19. Nucleic acid was either cDNA or gDNA, and it came from T cells, B-cell-depleted T cells, or PBMCs.

Original handling: The assay estimated nucleated cells by amplifying reference gene primers. TCRdb's table, derived via immunoSEQ multiplex PCR, lists solely in-frame clones and lacks some. From that table come the V and J calls and clone size; the DNA was used to work out D and trimming. In the table there are approximately 300,000 clones, 80% to 85% of which are singletons. The sequence came from a person in their 70s with COVID-19, enrolled during active disease. Sequencing was carried out using peripheral blood. The chain combines TRBV28 with TRBJ2-5; 13 bases are shared with TRBD2. The DNA for the CDR3 is TGTGCCAGCCGGACTAGCGGGAGACGGGCGCCAGAGACCCAGTACTTC. Its translation: CASRTSGRRAPETQYF.